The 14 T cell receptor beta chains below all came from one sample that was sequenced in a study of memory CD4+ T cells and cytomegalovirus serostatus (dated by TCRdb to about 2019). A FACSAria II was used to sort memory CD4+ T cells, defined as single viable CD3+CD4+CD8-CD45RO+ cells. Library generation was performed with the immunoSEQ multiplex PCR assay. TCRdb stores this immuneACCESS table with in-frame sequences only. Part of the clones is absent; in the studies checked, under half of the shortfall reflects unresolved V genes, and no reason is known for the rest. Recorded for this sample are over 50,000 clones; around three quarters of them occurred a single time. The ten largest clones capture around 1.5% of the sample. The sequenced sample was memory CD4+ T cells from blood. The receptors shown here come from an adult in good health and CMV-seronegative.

The CDR3 loop is CASSTGGFPTWQGVNTEAFF. CDR3 DNA sequence: TGTGCCAGTAGTACGGGTGGATTTCCTACGTGGCAGGGGGTCAACACTGAAGCTTTCTTT. The chain is built from TRBV19 and TRBJ1-1, with 7 bases lining up with TRBD1. With 4 bases clipped from V and 2 bases from J, the junction kept 22 bases outside the gene matches. CDR1 LNHDA and CDR2 SQIVND come from the germline V gene (reference sequence). The CDR3 has 20 residues.

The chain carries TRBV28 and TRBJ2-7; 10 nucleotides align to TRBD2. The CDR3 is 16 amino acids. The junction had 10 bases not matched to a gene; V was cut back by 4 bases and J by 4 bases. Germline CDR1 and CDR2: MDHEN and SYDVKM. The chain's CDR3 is CASSSPPQRGGYEQYF. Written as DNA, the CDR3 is TGTGCCAGCAGTTCCCCCCCCCAGCGGGGGGGGTACGAGCAGTACTTC.

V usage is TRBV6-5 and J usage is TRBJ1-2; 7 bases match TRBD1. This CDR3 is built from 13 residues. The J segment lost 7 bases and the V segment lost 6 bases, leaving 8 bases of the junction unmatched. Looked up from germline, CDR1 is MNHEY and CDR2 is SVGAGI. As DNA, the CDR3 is TGTGCCAGCAGGCCACAGGGGCAAGGTGGCTACACCTTC. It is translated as CASRPQGQGGYTF.

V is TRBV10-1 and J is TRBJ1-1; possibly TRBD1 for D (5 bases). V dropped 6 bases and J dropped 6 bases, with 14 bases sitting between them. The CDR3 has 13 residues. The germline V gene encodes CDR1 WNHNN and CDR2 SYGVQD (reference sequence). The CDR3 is CASRAGRGAEAFF. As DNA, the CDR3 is TGCGCCAGCAGGGCCGGGAGGGGAGCTGAAGCTTTCTTT.

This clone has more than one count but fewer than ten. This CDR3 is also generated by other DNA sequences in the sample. The CDR3 DNA follows: TGCGCCAGCAGCCCCGAGGCGGGAAATCAGCCCCAGCATTTT. It yields the protein CASSPEAGNQPQHF. The rearrangement links TRBV5-1 to TRBJ1-5; D unclear. The V end lost 4 bases, the J end lost 4 bases, and 12 bases lay between the germline ends. CDR1 and CDR2 (germline): SGHRS, YFSETQ. The CDR3 sequence is 14 residues long.

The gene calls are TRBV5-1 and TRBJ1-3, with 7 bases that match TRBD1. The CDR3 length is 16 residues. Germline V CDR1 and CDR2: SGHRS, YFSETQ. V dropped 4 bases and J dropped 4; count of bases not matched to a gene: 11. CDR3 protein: CASSPTRWTGGNTIYF. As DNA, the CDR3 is TGCGCCAGCAGCCCCACCCGCTGGACAGGAGGAAACACCATATATTTT.

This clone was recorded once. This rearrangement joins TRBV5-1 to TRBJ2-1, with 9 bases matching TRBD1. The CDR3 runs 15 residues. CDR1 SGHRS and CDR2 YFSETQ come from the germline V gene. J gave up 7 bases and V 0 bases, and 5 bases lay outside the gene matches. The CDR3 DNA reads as TGCGCCAGCAGCTTGGAACAGGGGGCAGGGAATGAGCAGTTCTTC. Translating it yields CASSLEQGAGNEQFF. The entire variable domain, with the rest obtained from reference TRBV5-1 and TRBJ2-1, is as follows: KAGVTQTPRYLIKTRGQQVTLSCSPISGHRSVSWYQQTPGQGLQFLFEYFSETQRNKGNFPGRFSGRQFSNSRSEMNVSTLELGDSALYLCASSLEQGAGNEQFFGPGTRLTVL.

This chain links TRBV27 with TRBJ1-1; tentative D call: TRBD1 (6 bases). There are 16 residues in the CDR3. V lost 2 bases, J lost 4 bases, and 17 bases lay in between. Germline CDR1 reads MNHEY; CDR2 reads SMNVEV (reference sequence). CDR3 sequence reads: CASSLLSGQKSTEAFF. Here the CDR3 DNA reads TGTGCCAGCAGTTTACTCAGCGGACAGAAGAGCACTGAAGCTTTCTTT.

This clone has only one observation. CDR3 in DNA: TGTGCCAGCAGCTTAAAGCCTGGGCAGCCCCAGCATTTT. This translates into CASSLKPGQPQHF. The chain uses TRBV5-4 and TRBJ1-5; D is uncertain. This CDR3 region has 13 residues. V lost 2 bases, J lost 7 bases, and 10 bases lay in between. Germline CDR1 SGHNT, CDR2 YYREEE (reference sequence).

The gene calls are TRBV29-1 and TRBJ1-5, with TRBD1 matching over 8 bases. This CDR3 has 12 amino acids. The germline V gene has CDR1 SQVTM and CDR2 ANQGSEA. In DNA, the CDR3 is TGCAGTACAGGGGGAGGCAATCAGCCCCAGCATTTT. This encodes CSTGGGNQPQHF.

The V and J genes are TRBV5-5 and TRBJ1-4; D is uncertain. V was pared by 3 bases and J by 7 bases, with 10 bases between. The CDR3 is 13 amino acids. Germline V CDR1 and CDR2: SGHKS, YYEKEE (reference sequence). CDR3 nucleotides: TGTGCCAGCAGCTGGGATGGGCGTGAAAAACTGTTTTTT. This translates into CASSWDGREKLFF.

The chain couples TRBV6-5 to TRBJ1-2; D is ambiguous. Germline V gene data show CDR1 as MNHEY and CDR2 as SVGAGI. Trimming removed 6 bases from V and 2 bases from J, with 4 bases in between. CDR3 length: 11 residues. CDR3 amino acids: CASSTNYGYTF. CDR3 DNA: TGTGCCAGCAGCACGAACTATGGCTACACCTTC.

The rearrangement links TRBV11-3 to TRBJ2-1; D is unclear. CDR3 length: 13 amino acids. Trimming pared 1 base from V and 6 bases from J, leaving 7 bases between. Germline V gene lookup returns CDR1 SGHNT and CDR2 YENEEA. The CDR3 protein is CASSLAPGNEQFF. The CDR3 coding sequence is TGTGCCAGCAGCTTAGCGCCGGGCAATGAGCAGTTCTTC. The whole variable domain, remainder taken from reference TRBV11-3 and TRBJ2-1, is EAGVVQSPRYKIIEKKQPVAFWCNPISGHNTLYWYLQNLGQGPELLIRYENEEAVDDSQLPKDRFSAERLKGVDSTLKIQPAELGDSAVYLCASSLAPGNEQFFGPGTRLTVL.

The CDR3 region has the DNA TGTGCCAGCGGGAGAGGGGTAGTGCGGGATACGCAGTATTTT. Translated, it gives CASGRGVVRDTQYF. V gene TRBV5-8 combines with J gene TRBJ2-3; D possibly uses TRBD1 or TRBD2 (5 bases each). The germline V gene encodes CDR1 SGHTS and CDR2 YDEGEE. This CDR3 is built from 14 residues. The germline V and J ends were trimmed by 7 bases and 6 bases, with 18 bases remaining between them.